This entry lists 31 T cell receptor beta chains sequenced from one sample in a study of prognosis after radiotherapy for stage I lung cancer. The authors amplified TCR beta CDR3 from genomic DNA using two-round multiplex PCR. Round-one PCR had primers specific to each TRBV and TRBJ gene. Each CDR3 protein is one row after TCRdb ran MiXCR on the multiplex PCR reads. The sample has 13,000 to 15,000 distinct CDR3 sequences; around 35% are singletons. Sequencing was performed on PBMCs, taken before or after stereotactic body radiation therapy (not recorded which). The receptors originated from a donor aged 50 or older with non-small cell lung cancer.

A note on this clonotype: An end of the junction differs from the germline gene, which may be a read error. The chain joins TRBV12-3 or TRBV12-4 to TRBJ1-4; 8 nucleotides agree with TRBD1. The CDR3 contains 15 residues. The CDR3 region is CASSQTGDNNEKLLF. The DNA for the CDR3 is TGTGCCAGCAGCCAGACAGGGGACAATAATGAAAAACTGCTTTTT.

J is TRBJ2-7 and V is TRBV5-1; D unresolved. The CDR3 extends over 12 amino acids. Germline CDR1 reads SGHRS; CDR2 reads YFSETQ. V was shortened by 0 bases and J by 6 bases, with 7 bases between the two germline ends. CDR3 nucleotide sequence: TGCGCCAGCAGCTTGGCGTCTGGCGAGCAGTACTTC. Amino acid sequence: CASSLASGEQYF.

With respect to this clonotype: Its ends do not fully match the called genes, so a read error is possible. V is TRBV15 and J is TRBJ2-3; 7 bases are shared with TRBD1. The CDR3 covers 16 residues. The germline CDR1 and CDR2 sequences are LNHNV and YYDKDF (reference sequence). The CDR3 here is CATSRGWGQRSDTQYF. The CDR3 bases are TGTGCCACCAGCAGGGGGTGGGGACAGCGATCAGATACGCAGTACTTT.

As regards this clonotype: It may be a read error: a sequence one base away is much more abundant. The V gene is TRBV6-1, the J gene TRBJ2-3; 7 positions match TRBD1. Losses at the gene ends were 11 bases for V and 2 bases for J; bases not matched to a gene: 10. The CDR3 runs to 14 residues. The germline gives CDR1 MNHNS, CDR2 SASEGT. The CDR3, as DNA: TGTGCCGGCACCCTGACAGGGTCCACAGATACGCAGTATTTT. Amino acid sequence: CAGTLTGSTDTQYF.

This clonotype was recorded at least ten times. In nucleotides, the CDR3 is TGCAGTGCTAGAGGGACTAGCGGGCTGGGTAATGAGCAGTTCTTC. Protein sequence: CSARGTSGLGNEQFF. The gene calls are TRBV20-1 and TRBJ2-1, with 11 positions matching TRBD2. The germline gives CDR1 DFQATT, CDR2 SNEGSKA (reference sequence). V lost 1 base to trimming and J lost 7 bases; unmatched junction nucleotides: 6. This CDR3 has 15 residues.

This clonotype was detected many times. The chain carries TRBV15 and TRBJ1-5; D is ambiguous. This CDR3 is 13 amino acids long. CDR1 is LNHNV, CDR2 YYDKDF, per germline (reference sequence). The V and J ends lost 0 bases and 9 bases respectively, with 9 bases between them. The CDR3 region has the DNA TGTGCCACCAGCAGAGATCCCGCGAGGCCCCAGCATTTT. This sequence encodes CATSRDPARPQHF. Looking up the rest from reference TRBV15 and TRBJ1-5 gives the full variable domain: DAMVIQNPRYQVTQFGKPVTLSCSQTLNHNVMYWYQQKSSQAPKLLFHYYDKDFNNEADTPDNFQSRRPNTSFCFLDIRSPGLGDTAMYLCATSRDPARPQHFGDGTRLSIL.

There are many counts of this clonotype. This chain uses TRBV5-1 with TRBJ1-1; no firm D call. The CDR3 extends over 13 amino acids. Trimming shortened V by 2 bases and J by 3 bases, and 8 bases separated the two germline ends. Looked up from germline, CDR1 is SGHRS and CDR2 is YFSETQ. CDR3 in amino acids: CASSFRTDTEAFF. The CDR3 nucleotides read TGCGCCAGCAGCTTTAGGACGGACACTGAAGCTTTCTTT. Based on the CDR3 plus reference TRBV5-1 and TRBJ1-1, the full variable domain is KAGVTQTPRYLIKTRGQQVTLSCSPISGHRSVSWYQQTPGQGLQFLFEYFSETQRNKGNFPGRFSGRQFSNSRSEMNVSTLELGDSALYLCASSFRTDTEAFFGQGTRLTVV.

Many counts were recorded for this clonotype. The V call is TRBV20-1, the J call TRBJ2-7; weak D call: TRBD2 (5 bases). V was cut by 3 bases and J by 2 bases, with 20 bases left in between. Germline CDR1 and CDR2: DFQATT and SNEGSKA (reference sequence). The CDR3 has 16 residues. The CDR3 DNA reads TGCAGTGCTAGGGCTCCGGGATCTTCTTTCACCTACGAGCAGTACTTC. This gives the protein CSARAPGSSFTYEQYF.

This clonotype was detected ten times or more. The rearrangement joins TRBV28 to TRBJ2-7; D tentatively fits TRBD1 or TRBD2 (5 bases each). Per germline, CDR1 MDHEN and CDR2 SYDVKM. Trimming cost V 7 bases and J 3 bases, with 13 bases left between them. This CDR3 has 13 amino acids. CDR3: CASNLRGDYEQYF. The DNA of the CDR3 is TGTGCCAGCAATCTAAGAGGGGACTACGAGCAGTACTTC.

This chain uses TRBV5-6 with TRBJ2-7; tentatively, D is TRBD1 or TRBD2 (5 bases each). This CDR3 has 14 amino acids. Germline values: CDR1 SGHDT, CDR2 YYEEEE. The CDR3 sequence is CGRDEGAVYYEQYF. The CDR3 DNA reads as TGTGGCAGGGACGAAGGGGCAGTTTACTACGAGCAGTACTTC.

In its sample, this clonotype was seen many times. This rearrangement joins TRBV28 to TRBJ1-3; D remains ambiguous. CDR1 is MDHEN, CDR2 SYDVKM, per germline. This CDR3 contains 14 residues. V was cut by 4 bases and J by 1 base, with 8 bases left in between. The CDR3 loop is CASSSQVSGNTIYF. CDR3 bases: TGTGCCAGCAGTTCCCAGGTATCTGGAAACACCATATATTTT.

There are many counts of this clonotype. V usage is TRBV20-1 and J usage is TRBJ1-4; TRBD1 is a possible D gene (5 bases). Trimming shortened V by 6 bases and J by 5 bases, and 16 bases separated the two germline ends. This CDR3 comprises 14 residues. Germline loops: CDR1 DFQATT, CDR2 SNEGSKA (reference sequence). The CDR3: CSAPGGGMNEKLFF. CDR3 nucleotides: TGCAGTGCGCCTGGGGGAGGGATGAATGAAAAACTGTTTTTT.

Details on this clonotype: Only one base separates this from a far larger clonotype, so it likely reflects a read error. The rearrangement uses TRBV6-4 and TRBJ2-3; 14 bases fit TRBD2. After removal of 3 bases from V and 5 bases from J, the junction contained 10 bases not matched to a gene. CDR3 size: 18 residues. Germline V CDR1 and CDR2: MRHNA, SNTAGT. CDR3: CASSDPGLAGVQGDTQYF. CDR3 DNA sequence: TGTGCCAGCAGTGATCCGGGACTAGCGGGAGTGCAAGGAGATACGCAGTATTTT.

This chain joins TRBV6-2 or TRBV6-3 and TRBJ2-7; D not resolved. Germline CDR1 is MNHEY and CDR2 is SVGEGT. The CDR3 is 14 amino acids. V was cut by 5 bases and J by 6 bases, with 17 bases left in between. For the CDR3, the DNA is TGTGCCAGCAGTGAATCTGGACGGATGATCGAGCAGTACTTC. This codes for CASSESGRMIEQYF.

This chain connects TRBV28 to TRBJ1-2, with 7 bases that match TRBD1. The CDR3 is 15 amino acids. Losses at the gene ends were 6 bases for V and 1 base for J; bases not matched to a gene: 8. The germline gives CDR1 MDHEN, CDR2 SYDVKM. CDR3 sequence (DNA): TGTGCCAGCAGCCCCTCGACAGGGCGTAACTATGGCTACACCTTC. It translates to CASSPSTGRNYGYTF.

In its sample, this clonotype ranks as medium-sized. The CDR3, as DNA: TGTGCCAGCAGTTTAGGGACGGAGAATGAAAAACTGTTTTTT. Protein sequence: CASSLGTENEKLFF. This chain uses TRBV28 with TRBJ1-4; TRBD1 might be the D (5 bases). V shed 2 bases and J shed 5 bases, with 9 bases lying between them. Germline-derived CDR1 and CDR2 are MDHEN and SYDVKM. The CDR3 sequence is 14 residues long.

This chain connects TRBV7-2 to TRBJ1-5, with TRBD1 as a possible D gene (6 bases). This CDR3 comprises 15 residues. Trimming left V 1 base short and J 5 bases short, with 12 bases between. Germline V gene sequence: CDR1 SGHTA, CDR2 FQGNSA. The CDR3 loop is CASSLVRGADQPQHF. The CDR3, as DNA: TGTGCCAGCAGCTTAGTACGGGGGGCCGATCAGCCCCAGCATTTT. Full variable domain (remainder filled in from reference TRBV7-2 and TRBJ1-5): GAGVSQSPSNKVTEKGKDVELRCDPISGHTALYWYRQSLGQGLEFLIYFQGNSAPDKSGLPSDRFSAERTGGSVSTLTIQRTQQEDSAVYLCASSLVRGADQPQHFGDGTRLSIL.

This clonotype was recorded at least ten times. The gene calls are TRBV10-2 and TRBJ2-7, with D perhaps matching TRBD1 or TRBD2 (5 bases each). From germline, CDR1 is WSHSY and CDR2 SAAADI. The CDR3 spans 12 residues. Trimming left V 2 bases short and J 3 bases short, with 5 bases between. The CDR3: CASSEGGYEQYF. CDR3 DNA sequence: TGCGCCAGCAGTGAGGGGGGCTACGAGCAGTACTTC.

The chain employs TRBV6-1 and TRBJ2-7; possible D gene TRBD2, 5 bases. The V end lost 7 bases, the J end lost 2 bases, and 6 bases lay between the germline ends. The CDR3 has 11 amino acids. Germline V gene data show CDR1 as MNHNS and CDR2 as SASEGT. CDR3 in amino acids: CASKGAYEQYF. The CDR3 DNA follows: TGTGCCAGCAAGGGAGCCTACGAGCAGTACTTC.

As for this clonotype: A read error is the likely source, as a far larger clone sits one nucleotide away. The chain recombines TRBV6-6 with TRBJ2-1, with 11 bases lining up with TRBD2. CDR3 size: 15 residues. CDR1 is MNHNY, CDR2 SVGAGI, per germline (reference sequence). The CDR3 reads CASIYSLAGVAEQFF. The CDR3 region has the DNA TGTGCCAGCATTTACTCACTAGCGGGGGTCGCTGAGCAGTTCTTC.

As to this clonotype: The junction and the germline gene differ at one end; a read error may be behind it. The rearrangement links TRBV30 to TRBJ1-2; D is uncertain. The CDR3 is 12 amino acids. Germline CDR1 and CDR2: GTSNPN and SVGIG (reference sequence). CDR3 nucleotides: TGTGCCCGGAGTGTTATCCTGAATGGCTACACCTTC. Amino acid sequence: CARSVILNGYTF.

This clonotype was detected ten times or more. The V gene is TRBV5-6, the J gene TRBJ1-1; D is possibly TRBD1 (5 bases). Between the trimmed V and J ends, which lost 4 bases and 6 bases, there was a span of 16 bases. The CDR3 runs 14 residues. Germline CDR1 SGHDT, CDR2 YYEEEE. CDR3 residues: CASSPLMGVAEAFF. The CDR3 nucleotides are TGTGCCAGCAGCCCCCTTATGGGGGTGGCTGAAGCTTTCTTT.

This clonotype was recorded only once. Its ends do not fully match the called genes, so a read error is possible. The chain uses TRBV6-5 and TRBJ1-5; TRBD1 matches 9 bases. The CDR3 runs to 15 residues. Germline V gives CDR1 MNHEY, CDR2 SVGAGI. Written as DNA, the CDR3 is TGTGCCAGCAGTTACTACCGACAGGGGGGTCAGACCCAGCATTTT. This sequence encodes CASSYYRQGGQTQHF.

The chain joins TRBV6-1 to TRBJ2-7; D gene unclear. Trimming removed 7 bases from V and 1 base from J, with 11 bases in between. The CDR3 totals 13 residues. Germline CDR1 is MNHNS and CDR2 is SASEGT. The CDR3 DNA follows: TGTGCCAGCATCATGGTACAGTCCTACGAGCAGTACTTC. Amino acid sequence: CASIMVQSYEQYF.

This clonotype has a count of ten or more. The chain uses TRBV5-6 and TRBJ2-7; D call uncertain. The CDR3 extends over 13 amino acids. Germline values: CDR1 SGHDT, CDR2 YYEEEE. Deletions cut 0 bases from V and 8 bases from J, with 12 bases between. The DNA of the CDR3 is TGTGCCAGCAGCTTGGCCCAAGCTTCCCAGCAGTACTTC. Its translation: CASSLAQASQQYF.

This clonotype was counted between two and nine times. The J gene is TRBJ2-7, the V gene TRBV12-3 or TRBV12-4, with TRBD1 matching over 11 bases. This CDR3 has 17 residues. Unmatched junction bases numbered 18, after V lost 7 bases and J lost 7 bases. CDR3 coding DNA: TGTGCCAGCATATCGGGCAGGGACCAGGACAGGGGGCGAGAGCAGTACTTC. Its translation is CASISGRDQDRGREQYF.

As concerns this clonotype: Since a far larger clone is one base different, this is likely a read error. The genes are TRBV7-9 and TRBJ2-3; 7 nucleotides line up with TRBD2. The CDR3 contains 15 residues. V shed 2 bases, J shed 5 bases, and the junction held 7 bases outside the gene matches. Germline loops: CDR1 SEHNR, CDR2 FQNEAQ (reference sequence). Written as DNA, the CDR3 is TGTGCCAGCAGCTTAACTCCGCTAGCGGAAGATACGCAGTATTTT. This codes for CASSLTPLAEDTQYF.

This clonotype has ten or more counts. The V call is TRBV28, the J call TRBJ1-1; no clear D. Trimming cost V 6 bases and J 6 bases, with 14 bases left between them. In germline, CDR1 is MDHEN, CDR2 SYDVKM. CDR3 length: 13 residues. The CDR3 DNA reads as TGTGCCAGCAGCTACGTAGAGGTCGCTGAAGCTTTCTTT. Amino acid sequence: CASSYVEVAEAFF.

There are many counts of this clonotype. The rearrangement links TRBV6-1 to TRBJ1-3; the D is unclear. The CDR3 is 14 residues long. Trimming left V 6 bases short and J 0 bases short, with 9 bases between. Per the germline V gene, CDR1 is MNHNS and CDR2 is SASEGT. CDR3 sequence: CASRPDFSGNTIYF. In DNA, the CDR3 is TGTGCCAGCAGACCAGATTTCTCTGGAAACACCATATATTTT.

Ten or more counts support this clonotype. V and J are TRBV19 and TRBJ1-1, with D possibly matching TRBD1 (5 bases). V shed 5 bases and J shed 6 bases, with 16 bases lying between them. The CDR3 is 14 amino acids. Germline CDR1 is LNHDA and CDR2 is SQIVND (reference sequence). DNA of the CDR3: TGTGCCAGTAGTGGATGGGACGCCATTTCTGAAGCTTTCTTT. Its translation is CASSGWDAISEAFF.

This clonotype occurred many times. In DNA, the CDR3 is TGCGCCAGCAGCCAAGGGGCAGCACGGGGTGCGACTGAGCAGTTCTTC. This encodes CASSQGAARGATEQFF. The chain is built from TRBV4-1 and TRBJ2-1; D possibly corresponds to TRBD2 (5 bases). V dropped 1 base and J dropped 9 bases, with 19 bases sitting between them. This CDR3 has 16 amino acids. Germline V gene lookup returns CDR1 MGHRA and CDR2 YSYEKL.